A selection of T cell receptor beta chains follows, all from one sample in a study of shared clonotypes between healthy human individuals. TCRdb's copy holds only in-frame clones and misses some; the assay was immunoSEQ multiplex PCR. The repertoire holds over a million clones, with roughly 96% as singletons. Sequenced material: naive CD4+ T cells sorted from blood. The receptors originated from a man in his thirties or forties in good health. Each CDR3 is given with its conserved first and last residue. Fields, in order: D gene, clone size, V gene, J gene, CDR3 DNA, CDR3 protein. The D gene is left open where the match is weak. Size values are once, few and many counts, or a class for expanded clones, and some rows have none.

D gene: -
clone size: -
V gene: TRBV5-1
J gene: TRBJ2-7
CDR3 DNA: TGCGCCAGCAGCTTGAATCCGCACATCGGCGAATACGAGCAGTACTTC
CDR3 protein: CASSLNPHIGEYEQYF

D gene: -
clone size: -
V gene: TRBV6-5
J gene: TRBJ2-5
CDR3 DNA: TGTGCCAGCAGTTACCCCGGGCTTGGTGAGACCCAGTACTTC
CDR3 protein: CASSYPGLGETQYF

D gene: -
clone size: -
V gene: TRBV18
J gene: TRBJ2-6
CDR3 DNA: TGTGCCAGCTCACCAGGTATTGGGGCCAACGTCCTGACTTTC
CDR3 protein: CASSPGIGANVLTF

D gene: -
clone size: -
V gene: TRBV5-4
J gene: TRBJ2-1
CDR3 DNA: TGTGCCAGCAGCTTTAAACATGAGCAGTTCTTC
CDR3 protein: CASSFKHEQFF

D gene: -
clone size: -
V gene: TRBV12-5
J gene: TRBJ1-2
CDR3 DNA: TGTGCTAGTGGTTTGGTACCAGGACCTCAGACGAGGGGCTACACCTTC
CDR3 protein: CASGLVPGPQTRGYTF

D gene: -
clone size: -
V gene: TRBV4-3
J gene: TRBJ2-7
CDR3 DNA: TGCGCCAGCAGCCAAGAAACAGGGTGGGAGCAGTACTTC
CDR3 protein: CASSQETGWEQYF

D gene: TRBD2
clone size: -
V gene: TRBV11-2
J gene: TRBJ2-2
CDR3 DNA: TGTGCCAGCAGACCTGGACTAGCGGGAGGGGACACCGGGGAGCTGTTTTTT
CDR3 protein: CASRPGLAGGDTGELFF

D gene: -
clone size: -
V gene: TRBV18
J gene: TRBJ1-3
CDR3 DNA: TGTGCCAGCTCACCACGGGTTGGGGACTCCTCTGGAAACACCATATATTTT
CDR3 protein: CASSPRVGDSSGNTIYF

D gene: TRBD1
clone size: -
V gene: TRBV5-1
J gene: TRBJ2-3
CDR3 DNA: TGCGCCAGCAGCAACCGGGACAGAAGCACAGATACGCAGTATTTT
CDR3 protein: CASSNRDRSTDTQYF

D gene: -
clone size: -
V gene: TRBV10-3
J gene: TRBJ2-4
CDR3 DNA: TGTGCCATCAGTGAGGAAGGCTTGACGGCCAAAAACATTCAGTACTTC
CDR3 protein: CAISEEGLTAKNIQYF

D gene: -
clone size: -
V gene: TRBV7-9
J gene: TRBJ1-1
CDR3 DNA: TGTGCCAGCAGCATACTAACAGGGAACACTGAAGCTTTCTTT
CDR3 protein: CASSILTGNTEAFF

D gene: -
clone size: few
V gene: TRBV5-5
J gene: TRBJ1-5
CDR3 DNA: TGTGCCAGCAGCCCGGAAGGGAGTCAGCCCCAGCATTTT
CDR3 protein: CASSPEGSQPQHF

D gene: -
clone size: -
V gene: TRBV5-5
J gene: TRBJ2-7
CDR3 DNA: TGTGCCAGCAGCTTGGAAATCGGCCTTTACGAGCAGTACTTC
CDR3 protein: CASSLEIGLYEQYF

D gene: -
clone size: -
V gene: TRBV7-8
J gene: TRBJ2-5
CDR3 DNA: TGTGCCAGCAGCTTAGGAAGGAGCCGGAATATTGGTTTTGTTGAGACCCAGTACTTC
CDR3 protein: CASSLGRSRNIGFVETQYF

D gene: -
clone size: -
V gene: TRBV4-3
J gene: TRBJ2-1
CDR3 DNA: TGCGCCAGCAGCCAAGATGGGACCCGAGACAATGAGCAGTTCTTC
CDR3 protein: CASSQDGTRDNEQFF

D gene: TRBD2
clone size: -
V gene: TRBV4-2
J gene: TRBJ2-7
CDR3 DNA: TGTGCCAGCAGCCAAGATAAGAGTAGACTAGCGGGCTCCTACGAGCAGTACTTC
CDR3 protein: CASSQDKSRLAGSYEQYF

D gene: TRBD1
clone size: -
V gene: TRBV19
J gene: TRBJ1-5
CDR3 DNA: TGTGCCAGTAGTGACAGGGCAATTCAGCCCCAGCATTTT
CDR3 protein: CASSDRAIQPQHF

D gene: -
clone size: -
V gene: TRBV28
J gene: TRBJ1-5
CDR3 DNA: TGTGCCAGCAGTGTCCTGGGGCAGCCCCAGCATTTT
CDR3 protein: CASSVLGQPQHF

D gene: TRBD2
clone size: -
V gene: TRBV6-5
J gene: TRBJ2-7
CDR3 DNA: TGTGCCAGCAGTTACTCGGCTAGCGGGACGTACGAGCAGTACTTC
CDR3 protein: CASSYSASGTYEQYF

D gene: -
clone size: -
V gene: TRBV6-1
J gene: TRBJ1-1
CDR3 DNA: TGTGCCAGCCGAAACGGGCCGGACTACTATACTGAAGCTTTCTTT
CDR3 protein: CASRNGPDYYTEAFF

D gene: TRBD2
clone size: -
V gene: TRBV9
J gene: TRBJ2-3
CDR3 DNA: TGTGCCAGCAGCTTAAGGACTAGCGGGAGTGGGGATACGCAGTATTTT
CDR3 protein: CASSLRTSGSGDTQYF

D gene: -
clone size: -
V gene: TRBV10-3
J gene: TRBJ2-2
CDR3 DNA: TGTGCCATCGGGCAGGTTAACACCGGGGAGCTGTTTTTT
CDR3 protein: CAIGQVNTGELFF

D gene: -
clone size: -
V gene: TRBV5-6
J gene: TRBJ1-4
CDR3 DNA: TGTGCCAGCAGCTTTCCCGGGCAGTATAATGAAAAACTGTTTTTT
CDR3 protein: CASSFPGQYNEKLFF

D gene: -
clone size: -
V gene: TRBV5-4
J gene: TRBJ1-1
CDR3 DNA: TGTGCCAGCAGCTTGCTGGCGGGACCGAACACTGAAGCTTTCTTT
CDR3 protein: CASSLLAGPNTEAFF

D gene: -
clone size: -
V gene: TRBV11-2
J gene: TRBJ2-7
CDR3 DNA: TGTGCCAGCAGCTTAATCTCCGATCGGTTCTACGAGCAGTACTTC
CDR3 protein: CASSLISDRFYEQYF

D gene: -
clone size: -
V gene: TRBV29-1
J gene: TRBJ2-1
CDR3 DNA: TGCAGCGTTGCGCGGTCAGGGGACGTTGAGCAGTTCTTC
CDR3 protein: CSVARSGDVEQFF

D gene: -
clone size: -
V gene: TRBV6-6
J gene: TRBJ2-7
CDR3 DNA: TGTGCCAGCAGTTACTCGCTCCGGGGAGGTGGACAGTACTTC
CDR3 protein: CASSYSLRGGGQYF

D gene: TRBD1
clone size: -
V gene: TRBV19
J gene: TRBJ1-1
CDR3 DNA: TGTGCCAGTAGCCAGGACAGGGTGGCTGGAACTGAAGCTTTCTTT
CDR3 protein: CASSQDRVAGTEAFF